A single sample is the source of the 19 T cell receptor beta chains below, sequenced in a study of response to subunit inactivated influenza vaccine. TCRdb processed the RT-PCR reads anew with MiXCR; each CDR3 protein has one entry. The top ten clones hold approximately 11% of a sample with over 150,000 distinct CDR3 sequences, about 9% of them seen once. This sample comprised non-naive T cells sorted from PBMCs, obtained on the day of vaccination. These receptors were collected from a man aged 45-65 years who received an inactivated influenza vaccine.

This clonotype appeared a few times. V is TRBV20-1 and J is TRBJ2-1, with 7 bases aligning to TRBD1. V shed 6 bases, J shed 7 bases, and the junction held 9 bases outside the gene matches. The CDR3 extends over 13 amino acids. Germline CDR1 and CDR2: DFQATT and SNEGSKA (reference sequence). The CDR3 loop is CSASGDRVNEQFF. CDR3 sequence (DNA): TGCAGTGCCTCCGGCGACAGGGTAAATGAGCAGTTCTTC.

The sample holds a few counts of this clonotype. The genes are TRBV7-6 and TRBJ2-7, with 8 bases fitting TRBD1. V dropped 5 bases and J dropped 4; count of bases not matched to a gene: 7. Germline V gives CDR1 SGHVS, CDR2 FNYEAQ. The CDR3 extends over 14 amino acids. The CDR3 here is CASSARQGRYEQYF. Written as DNA, the CDR3 is TGTGCCAGCAGCGCAAGACAGGGGCGTTACGAGCAGTACTTC.

This clonotype showed up just a few times. The chain uses TRBV20-1 and TRBJ2-3, with D uncertain. Germline values: CDR1 DFQATT, CDR2 SNEGSKA (reference sequence). V lost 3 bases and J 6 bases, leaving 7 bases between the germline ends. The CDR3 extends over 11 amino acids. The CDR3 loop reads CSASEKDTQYF. The CDR3 nucleotides read TGCAGTGCTAGTGAAAAGGATACGCAGTATTTT.

The gene calls are TRBV7-9 and TRBJ1-1; D is possibly TRBD1 (5 bases). Germline CDR1 and CDR2: SEHNR and FQNEAQ (reference sequence). V lost 2 bases, J lost 1 base, and 8 bases lay in between. The CDR3 loop spans 14 amino acids. CDR3 in amino acids: CASSLLTGNTEAFF. The CDR3 DNA sequence: TGTGCCAGCAGCTTATTAACAGGGAACACTGAAGCTTTCTTT. Combining the CDR3 with reference TRBV7-9 and TRBJ1-1 gives the whole variable domain DTGVSQNPRHKITKRGQNVTFRCDPISEHNRLYWYRQTLGQGPEFLTYFQNEAQLEKSRLLSDRFSAERPKGSFSTLEIQRTEQGDSAMYLCASSLLTGNTEAFFGQGTRLTVV.

This clonotype came up many times. J is TRBJ2-2 and V is TRBV10-3, with D perhaps TRBD1 (6 bases). The V gene lost 2 bases and the J gene lost 4 bases, with 23 bases spanning the gap. The CDR3 is 19 amino acids. Germline assignment: CDR1 ENHRY and CDR2 SYGVKD. The DNA for the CDR3 is TGTGCCATCAGTGAGCCACAGGGTCGATGGGGGCTGAGCACCGGGGAGCTGTTTTTT. It yields the protein CAISEPQGRWGLSTGELFF.

This clonotype was found a few times. The genes are TRBV7-2 and TRBJ2-7; D uncertain. Per germline, CDR1 SGHTA and CDR2 FQGNSA. This CDR3 contains 13 residues. Trimming took 5 bases from V and 2 from J, leaving 10 bases between them. CDR3 residues: CASSGQVTYEQYF. As DNA, the CDR3 is TGTGCCAGCAGCGGTCAGGTGACCTACGAGCAGTACTTC. Drawing the rest from reference TRBV7-2 and TRBJ2-7, the complete variable domain is GAGVSQSPSNKVTEKGKDVELRCDPISGHTALYWYRQSLGQGLEFLIYFQGNSAPDKSGLPSDRFSAERTGGSVSTLTIQRTQQEDSAVYLCASSGQVTYEQYFGPGTRLTVT.

This clonotype has ten or more counts. This chain connects TRBV5-1 to TRBJ2-1; D unresolved. This CDR3 is built from 13 residues. V was pared by 4 bases and J by 4 bases, with 9 bases between. The V gene's germline CDR1 is SGHRS and CDR2 YFSETQ. The CDR3 is CASSANSYNEQFF. The CDR3 DNA is TGCGCCAGCAGCGCGAACTCGTACAATGAGCAGTTCTTC.

The V call is TRBV6-5, the J call TRBJ2-1; 7 bases line up with TRBD1. Germline V gives CDR1 MNHEY, CDR2 SVGAGI. The V and J ends lost 10 bases and 10 bases, in that order; junction bases with no gene match: 4. This CDR3 contains 10 residues. The CDR3 here is CATRGKEQFF. As DNA, the CDR3 is TGTGCCACCAGGGGGAAAGAGCAGTTCTTC.

This clonotype turned up a few times. V is TRBV4-1 and J is TRBJ1-2, with a possible D match to TRBD1 (5 bases). V lost 5 bases, J lost 1 base, and 8 bases lay in between. Per germline, CDR1 MGHRA and CDR2 YSYEKL. CDR3 length: 13 residues. The DNA of the CDR3 is TGCGCCAGCAGCGGGGACGGTAACTATGGCTACACCTTC. Translation: CASSGDGNYGYTF.

The V call is TRBV10-3, the J call TRBJ2-1; the match to TRBD1 covers 7 bases. The germline V gene has CDR1 ENHRY and CDR2 SYGVKD. The CDR3 extends over 14 amino acids. With V trimmed by 8 bases and J by 7 bases, 11 bases remained unmatched. CDR3 DNA: TGTGCCATCGGCGGACAGGCCCGTGGGAATGAGCAGTTCTTC. Its protein product is CAIGGQARGNEQFF.

This rearrangement joins TRBV5-1 to TRBJ1-3; D ambiguous. CDR3 size: 16 residues. The V end lost 0 bases, the J end lost 0 bases, and 10 bases lay between the germline ends. Germline V gene lookup returns CDR1 SGHRS and CDR2 YFSETQ. CDR3 sequence reads: CASSLAPRGSGNTIYF. The CDR3 region has the DNA TGCGCCAGCAGCTTGGCCCCACGAGGCTCTGGAAACACCATATATTTT.

This clonotype showed up just once. The J gene is TRBJ1-1, the V gene TRBV19; D unresolved. The CDR3 loop spans 14 amino acids. Per the germline V gene, CDR1 is LNHDA and CDR2 is SQIVND (reference sequence). Trimming pared 3 bases from V and 6 bases from J, leaving 14 bases between. The CDR3: CASSILWGEAEAFF. In DNA, the CDR3 is TGTGCCAGTAGTATCCTCTGGGGTGAGGCTGAAGCTTTCTTT.

J is TRBJ1-2 and V is TRBV6-1, with 9 bases identical to TRBD1. The germline V gene has CDR1 MNHNS and CDR2 SASEGT. Germline trimming cut 6 bases from V and 3 bases from J; bases unmatched to any gene: 5. The CDR3 is 14 residues long. The CDR3 nucleotides read TGTGCCAGCAGAAACACAGGGGGCGACTATGGCTACACCTTC. It specifies CASRNTGGDYGYTF.

This clonotype came up many times. This chain links TRBV7-8 with TRBJ2-1, with 7 bases that match TRBD1. CDR1 and CDR2 (germline): SGHVS, FQNEAQ. CDR3 size: 16 residues. After removal of 5 bases from V and 5 bases from J, the junction contained 12 bases not matched to a gene. CDR3 sequence reads: CASSGPGQTLDNEQFF. As DNA, the CDR3 is TGTGCCAGCAGCGGACCGGGACAGACATTAGACAATGAGCAGTTCTTC.

This clonotype was observed many times. This chain connects TRBV20-1 to TRBJ2-2; 8 nucleotides agree with TRBD1. The ends lost 0 bases at V and 7 bases at J; junction bases unmatched: 4. The CDR3 sequence is 14 residues long. Germline CDR1 is DFQATT and CDR2 is SNEGSKA (reference sequence). Here the CDR3 reads CSARDTGGGGELFF. The CDR3 region has the DNA TGCAGTGCTAGAGATACAGGGGGAGGCGGGGAGCTGTTTTTT.

In its sample, this clonotype was seen many times. The V gene is TRBV29-1, the J gene TRBJ1-1; TRBD1 is a possible D gene (5 bases). The CDR3 totals 14 residues. Trimming removed 2 bases from V and 1 base from J, with 11 bases in between. Germline-derived CDR1 and CDR2 are SQVTM and ANQGSEA. CDR3 sequence reads: CSVEFGTRNTEAFF. Here the CDR3 DNA reads TGCAGCGTTGAATTTGGGACTAGGAACACTGAAGCTTTCTTT.

Regarding this clonotype: This may be a read error: a much more frequent sequence differs by one nucleotide. The CDR3 is CACSQDGGRGQKLFF. The CDR3 region has the DNA TGTGCCTGCAGCCAAGATGGTGGGAGGGGGCAGAAGCTGTTTTTT. This chain connects TRBV3-1 to TRBJ2-2; perhaps D is TRBD1 or TRBD2 (7 bases each). Looked up from germline, CDR1 is LGHDT and CDR2 is YNNKEL (reference sequence). The CDR3 totals 15 residues.

This sequence joins TRBV5-1 and TRBJ2-7, with D possibly TRBD2 on 5 matching bases. This CDR3 is built from 15 residues. V dropped 7 bases and J dropped 3 bases, with 20 bases sitting between them. CDR1 is SGHRS, CDR2 YFSETQ, per germline. The CDR3 sequence: CASGVGSTNNYEQYF. CDR3 in DNA: TGCGCCAGCGGGGTGGGGAGCACAAATAACTACGAGCAGTACTTC.

CDR3 DNA sequence: TGCAGTGCTCCTACACCCTATACTAACTATGGCTACACCTTC. Encoded protein: CSAPTPYTNYGYTF. The J gene is TRBJ1-2, the V gene TRBV20-1; no clear D gene. Trimming stripped 5 bases from V and 0 bases from J, with 13 bases between. The CDR3 loop spans 14 amino acids. The germline V gene encodes CDR1 DFQATT and CDR2 SNEGSKA (reference sequence).